These 11 T cell receptor beta chains share one sample of origin, sequenced in a study of blood T cells in healthy people across ages. Primed by a sample-barcoded 5' primer and a J-beta primer mix, a second PCR proceeded for 7 to 11 cycles. TCRdb re-derived calls from the 5' RACE reads in MiXCR, one entry per CDR3 protein. The table shows approximately 1.5 million distinct CDR3 sequences, with roughly 43% occurring only once. The sequencing sample was made of blood. The origin of the receptors is a woman younger than 35 in good health.

This clonotype was observed a few times. The chain uses TRBV7-6 and TRBJ1-4; D gene unclear. V dropped 1 base and J dropped 1 base, with 10 bases sitting between them. Germline V gene data show CDR1 as SGHVS and CDR2 as FNYEAQ. The CDR3 sequence is 16 residues long. CDR3 nucleotide sequence: TGTGCCAGCAGCTTAGAGCTGGCCGGAACTAATGAAAAACTGTTTTTT. As protein: CASSLELAGTNEKLFF.

The chain links TRBV20-1 to TRBJ2-1, with 8 bases lining up with TRBD2. Germline V gives CDR1 DFQATT, CDR2 SNEGSKA (reference sequence). CDR3 size: 16 residues. V trimming: 5 bases; J trimming: 4 bases; junction bases outside the gene matches: 13. The CDR3 DNA reads as TGCAGTGCTGTCACCTCTGGCGGGGGGCCGTACAATGAGCAGTTCTTC. Its protein product is CSAVTSGGGPYNEQFF.

The CDR3 DNA is TGCAGTGCTAGGTGGACTACCAATCAGCCCCAGCATTTT. Its translation: CSARWTTNQPQHF. The rearrangement links TRBV20-1 to TRBJ1-5; D gene unclear. Germline assignment: CDR1 DFQATT and CDR2 SNEGSKA (reference sequence). The CDR3 runs 13 residues. V was cut by 3 bases and J by 3 bases, with 9 bases left in between.

The CDR3: CSVEDPGRGYNEQFF. CDR3 DNA: TGCAGCGTTGAAGATCCCGGGAGGGGGTACAATGAGCAGTTCTTC. J is TRBJ2-1 and V is TRBV29-1; 8 bases map to TRBD2. Germline V gene sequence: CDR1 SQVTM, CDR2 ANQGSEA. The CDR3 totals 15 residues. V shed 0 bases, J shed 4 bases, and the junction held 5 bases outside the gene matches.

The chain couples TRBV6-5 to TRBJ1-4; tentatively, D is TRBD1 (5 bases). CDR1 and CDR2 from the germline V gene are MNHEY and SVGAGI. The ends were cut back, 7 bases at V and 4 bases at J, with 19 bases in the middle. The CDR3 runs to 16 residues. The CDR3 sequence: CASTPFWGDRNEKLFF. DNA of the CDR3: TGTGCCAGCACCCCATTCTGGGGGGACCGTAATGAAAAACTGTTTTTT.

The sample holds a few counts of this clonotype. The chain couples TRBV5-1 to TRBJ1-1; D gene ambiguous. This CDR3 has 16 amino acids. V was trimmed by 0 bases and J by 0 bases, leaving 12 bases between them. The germline V gene encodes CDR1 SGHRS and CDR2 YFSETQ. As DNA, the CDR3 is TGCGCCAGCAGCTTGGCAGGCGGACTCATGAACACTGAAGCTTTCTTT. Translating gives CASSLAGGLMNTEAFF.

The rearrangement links TRBV28 to TRBJ1-5, with D perhaps matching TRBD1 (6 bases). The V gene lost 5 bases and the J gene lost 3 bases, with 11 bases spanning the gap. In germline, CDR1 is MDHEN, CDR2 SYDVKM. This CDR3 spans 14 amino acids. The CDR3 sequence: CASSHGGANQPQHF. The CDR3 nucleotides are TGTGCCAGCAGTCACGGGGGGGCCAATCAGCCCCAGCATTTT.

This chain joins TRBV29-1 and TRBJ2-7; D is undetermined. V was trimmed by 3 bases and J by 1 base, leaving 10 bases between them. Germline V gives CDR1 SQVTM, CDR2 ANQGSEA. CDR3 length: 13 residues. CDR3 loop: CSVEVRRSYEQYF. CDR3 DNA: TGCAGCGTTGAGGTTAGGAGATCCTACGAGCAGTACTTC.

The chain is built from TRBV7-9 and TRBJ2-1; D uncertain. V lost 3 bases to trimming and J lost 1 base, with 10 bases between them. Germline V gene lookup returns CDR1 SEHNR and CDR2 FQNEAQ (reference sequence). The length of the CDR3 is 15 residues. In DNA, the CDR3 is TGTGCCAGCAGCTTTGGTTCGCGGTCCTACAATGAGCAGTTCTTC. It yields the protein CASSFGSRSYNEQFF.

This clonotype has just a few counts. V gene TRBV6-1 combines with J gene TRBJ1-6; no reliable D call. The length of the CDR3 is 16 residues. In germline, CDR1 is MNHNS, CDR2 SASEGT. Trimming took off 7 bases at V and 4 bases at J, with 17 bases between the two ends. The CDR3: CASTERAADYNSPLHF. DNA of the CDR3: TGTGCCAGCACCGAGAGGGCCGCAGATTATAATTCACCCCTCCACTTT.

The chain combines TRBV9 with TRBJ2-5; no firm D call. The CDR3 has 13 amino acids. Trimming left V 0 bases short and J 3 bases short, with 6 bases between. Germline V gene data show CDR1 as SGDLS and CDR2 as YYNGEE. This CDR3 is CASSVGQKETQYF. CDR3 coding DNA: TGTGCCAGCAGCGTAGGCCAGAAAGAGACCCAGTACTTC.